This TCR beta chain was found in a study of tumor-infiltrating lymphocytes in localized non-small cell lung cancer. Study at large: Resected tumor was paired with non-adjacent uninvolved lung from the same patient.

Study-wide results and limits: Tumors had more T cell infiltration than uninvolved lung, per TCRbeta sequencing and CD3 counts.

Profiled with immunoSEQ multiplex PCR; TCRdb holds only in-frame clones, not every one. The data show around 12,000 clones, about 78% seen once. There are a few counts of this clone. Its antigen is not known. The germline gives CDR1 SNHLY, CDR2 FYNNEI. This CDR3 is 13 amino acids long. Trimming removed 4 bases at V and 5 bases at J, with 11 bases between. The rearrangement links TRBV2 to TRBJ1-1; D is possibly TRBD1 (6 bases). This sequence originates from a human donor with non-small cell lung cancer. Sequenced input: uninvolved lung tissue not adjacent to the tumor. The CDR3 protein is CASSAGAGTEAFF. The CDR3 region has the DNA TGTGCCAGCAGTGCGGGGGCTGGGACTGAAGCTTTCTTT. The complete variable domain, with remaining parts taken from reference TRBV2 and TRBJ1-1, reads EPEVTQTPSHQVTQMGQEVILRCVPISNHLYFYWYRQILGQKVEFLVSFYNNEISEKSEIFDDQFSVERPDGSNFTLKIRSTKLEDSAMYFCASSAGAGTEAFFGQGTRLTVV.